This T cell receptor (beta chain) was retrieved from a study of T-cell reconstitution after alpha-beta-depleted transplantation in children. Study-wide points: From newly produced T cells came most of the T-cell counts and diversity one year after transplant. At day 60, the high TCRbeta diversity found in some patients originated from recipient T cells and thymic progenitors that had survived.

This clonotype has a handful of counts. Its antigen remains unidentified. Library preparation (for TCRbeta) was performed with unique molecular identifiers. TCRdb ran MiXCR on the PCR reads and lists one entry per CDR3 protein. The sample lists about a million distinct CDR3 sequences; about 29% were seen once. The CDR3 sequence is 17 residues long. J lost 3 bases, V lost 3 bases, and 16 bases had no gene match. Germline V lookup: CDR1 GTSNPN, CDR2 SVGIG (reference sequence). The chain couples TRBV30 to TRBJ1-1; 7 nucleotides align to TRBD1. Here the sequenced sample was PBMCs, mostly from graft donor cells, taken 360 days after TCRalphabeta/CD19-depleted stem cell transplant. This TCR derives from a boy younger than two who had a stem cell transplant for SCID, so the T cells may come from the graft donor. The CDR3 is CAWRSYRGYESDTEAFF. The CDR3 DNA is TGTGCCTGGAGGTCATACAGGGGTTATGAGTCGGACACTGAAGCTTTCTTT.